This T cell receptor beta chain came from a study of human T cells and chemical hapten exposure. Study results and caveats: Expanded TCRs made up significantly more big CDR3 similarity clusters than controls did.

This clonotype showed up just a few times. Its antigen remains unidentified. TCRdb re-analysed the RACE reads in MiXCR, keeping a single row per CDR3 protein. The sample yields about 110,000 distinct CDR3 sequences, 9% to 9.5% seen once. As to time point: patch test 2, 6 weeks after DPC sensitization. Treatment here: therapeutic diphenylcyclopropenone sensitization with weekly scalp DPC. Blood draws preceded each patch test application. The V gene lost 11 bases and the J gene lost 1 base, with 17 bases spanning the gap. The CDR3 is 14 residues long. The germline CDR1 and CDR2 sequences are MNHNY and SVGAGI (reference sequence).

The J gene is TRBJ1-1, the V gene TRBV6-6, with a tentative D call TRBD1 (6 bases). The sequence derives from a woman in her thirties or forties with alopecia areata. Some clones in this sample may be carry-over from other donors' samples. The sample consisted of whole blood, taken in connection with sensitization to the hapten diphenylcyclopropenone (DPC). The CDR3 region has the DNA TGTGCCCCATCTCCAGGGGCCAGGAACACTGAAGCTTTCTTT. It codes for CAPSPGARNTEAFF.